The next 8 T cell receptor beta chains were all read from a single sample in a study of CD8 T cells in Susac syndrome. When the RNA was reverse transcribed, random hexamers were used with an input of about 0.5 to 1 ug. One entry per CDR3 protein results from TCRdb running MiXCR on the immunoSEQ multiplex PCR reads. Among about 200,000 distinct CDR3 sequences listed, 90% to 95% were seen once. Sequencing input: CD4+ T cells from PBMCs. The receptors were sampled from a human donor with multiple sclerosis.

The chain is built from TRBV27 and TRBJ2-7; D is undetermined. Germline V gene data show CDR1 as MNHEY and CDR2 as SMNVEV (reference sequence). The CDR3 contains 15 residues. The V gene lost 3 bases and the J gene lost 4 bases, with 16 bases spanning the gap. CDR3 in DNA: TGTGCCAGCAGTTTGAGAGAAGGGTCTCGGTACGAGCAGTACTTC. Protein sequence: CASSLREGSRYEQYF.

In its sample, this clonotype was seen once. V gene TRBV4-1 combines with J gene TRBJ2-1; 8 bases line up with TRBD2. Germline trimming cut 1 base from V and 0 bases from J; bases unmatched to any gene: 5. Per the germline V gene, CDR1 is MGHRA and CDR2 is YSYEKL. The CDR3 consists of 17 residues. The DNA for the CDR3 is TGCGCCAGCAGCCAAGTCCAGCGGGAGATCTCCTACAATGAGCAGTTCTTC. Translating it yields CASSQVQREISYNEQFF.

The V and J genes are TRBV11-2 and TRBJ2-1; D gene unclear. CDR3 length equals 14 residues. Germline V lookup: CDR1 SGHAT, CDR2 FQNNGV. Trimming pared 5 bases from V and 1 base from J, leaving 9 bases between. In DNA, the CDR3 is TGTGCCAGCAGCCCCCCCCGTTCCTACAATGAGCAGTTCTTC. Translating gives CASSPPRSYNEQFF.

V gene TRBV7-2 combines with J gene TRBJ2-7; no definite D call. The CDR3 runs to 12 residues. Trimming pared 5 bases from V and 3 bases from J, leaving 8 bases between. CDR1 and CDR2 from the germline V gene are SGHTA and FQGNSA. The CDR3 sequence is CASSPDFYEQYF. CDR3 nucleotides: TGTGCCAGCAGCCCAGACTTCTACGAGCAGTACTTC. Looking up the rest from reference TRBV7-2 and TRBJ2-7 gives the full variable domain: GAGVSQSPSNKVTEKGKDVELRCDPISGHTALYWYRQSLGQGLEFLIYFQGNSAPDKSGLPSDRFSAERTGGSVSTLTIQRTQQEDSAVYLCASSPDFYEQYFGPGTRLTVT.

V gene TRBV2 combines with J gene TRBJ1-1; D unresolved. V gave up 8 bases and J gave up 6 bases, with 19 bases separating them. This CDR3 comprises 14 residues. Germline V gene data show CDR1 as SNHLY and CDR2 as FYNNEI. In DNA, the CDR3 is TGTGCCAGCTTTCCCCGGGCCTCGCTACCTGAAGCTTTCTTT. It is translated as CASFPRASLPEAFF.

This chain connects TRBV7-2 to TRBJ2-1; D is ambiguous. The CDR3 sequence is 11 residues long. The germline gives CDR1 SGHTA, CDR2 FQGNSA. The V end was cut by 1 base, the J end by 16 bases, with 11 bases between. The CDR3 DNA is TGTGCCAGCAGCTTAGTTGTGGGGTCCTTCTTC. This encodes CASSLVVGSFF.

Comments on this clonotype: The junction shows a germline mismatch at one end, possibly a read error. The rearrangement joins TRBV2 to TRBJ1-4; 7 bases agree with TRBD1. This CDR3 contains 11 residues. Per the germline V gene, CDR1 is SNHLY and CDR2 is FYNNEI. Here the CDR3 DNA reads TGTGCCAGCAATGGGGGCAACAGGGGAACTTTT. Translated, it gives CASNGGNRGTF.

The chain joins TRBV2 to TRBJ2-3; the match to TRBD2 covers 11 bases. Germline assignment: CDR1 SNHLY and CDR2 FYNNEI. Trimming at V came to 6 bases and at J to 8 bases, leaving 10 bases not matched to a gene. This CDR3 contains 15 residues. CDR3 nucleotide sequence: TGTGCCAGCAGGGACACTAGCGGGGGACTGAGTACGCAGTATTTT. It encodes CASRDTSGGLSTQYF.